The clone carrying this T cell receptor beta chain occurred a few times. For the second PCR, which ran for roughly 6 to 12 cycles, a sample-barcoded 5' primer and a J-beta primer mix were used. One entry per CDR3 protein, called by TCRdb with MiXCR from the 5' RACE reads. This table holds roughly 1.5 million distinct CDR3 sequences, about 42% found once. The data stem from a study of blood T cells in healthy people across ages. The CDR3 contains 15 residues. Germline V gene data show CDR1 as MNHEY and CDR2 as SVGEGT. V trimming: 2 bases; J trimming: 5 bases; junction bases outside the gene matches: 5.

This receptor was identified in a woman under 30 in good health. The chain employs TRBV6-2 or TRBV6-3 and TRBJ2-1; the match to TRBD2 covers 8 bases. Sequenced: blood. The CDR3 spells CASSYPVSGDNEQFF. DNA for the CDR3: TGTGCCAGCAGTTACCCTGTTAGCGGGGACAATGAGCAGTTCTTC.